These T cell receptor beta chains were read from a single sample in a study of monozygotic twins with inflammatory bowel disease. Using the 5' RACE reads, TCRdb records one entry per CDR3 protein without DNA. This repertoire comprises more than 350,000 distinct CDR3 sequences; its ten largest clones make up 2% to 3%. Sequenced input: blood. Receptor source: a human donor with ulcerative colitis or Crohn's disease, or a healthy co-twin of an affected twin (not recorded which). CDR3s include the opening cysteine and the closing phenylalanine or tryptophan. The order of the fields is J gene, V gene, CDR3 protein.

>TRBJ2-7|TRBV7-9
CASSLAEGTGALEQYF
>TRBJ2-2|TRBV7-3
CASRGLGTGELFF
>TRBJ2-3|TRBV6-2/TRBV6-3
CASSYQDWRIGDTQYF
>TRBJ2-3|TRBV19
CASSIQSGGSTDTQYF
>TRBJ1-6|TRBV12-3/TRBV12-4
CARGRNSPLHF
>TRBJ1-6|TRBV5-4
CASSLDLLGAPNADSPLHF
>TRBJ2-2|TRBV7-8
CASSLAGKMGELFF
>TRBJ2-6|TRBV7-9
CASSFSSLPGANVLTF
>TRBJ2-2|TRBV20-1
CSATKGGSTGELFF
>TRBJ2-2|TRBV10-3
CAISVSGDTGELFF
>TRBJ1-4|TRBV4-2
CASSLAGSENEKLFF
>TRBJ1-5|TRBV6-1
CASSEAGGRQPQHF
>TRBJ2-1|TRBV19
CASTYSSRLANEQFF
>TRBJ1-4|TRBV5-1
CASSLGVTNEKLFF
>TRBJ2-6|TRBV10-3
CAIQGPGANVLTF
>TRBJ2-1|TRBV7-8
CASSSVLGEQFF
>TRBJ2-2|TRBV5-1
CASREGYENTGELFF
>TRBJ2-1|TRBV7-2
CASSSDWTLEQFF
>TRBJ2-3|TRBV6-5
CASSYQRAATDTQYF
>TRBJ2-2|TRBV7-9
CASVDRSNTGELFF
>TRBJ2-2|TRBV5-1
CASSSMGGTGELFF
>TRBJ2-1|TRBV4-2
CASSQGLAGGPGNEQFF
>TRBJ1-1|TRBV18
CASSPPGQGNTEAFF
>TRBJ2-1|TRBV5-1
CASSLTAGADEQFF
>TRBJ2-1|TRBV5-1
CASSLGGNTYNEQFF
>TRBJ2-5|TRBV6-1
CASSQSGGRQESQYF
>TRBJ2-3|TRBV4-3
CASSQLAGVGDTQYF
>TRBJ2-7|TRBV5-1
CASSSSQGKQYF
>TRBJ2-3|TRBV25-1
CASTDRASTDTQYF
>TRBJ1-6|TRBV7-2
CASSIGTGYNSPLHF
>TRBJ2-3|TRBV7-3
CASSLRNGQGTDTQYF
>TRBJ1-4|TRBV11-2
CASSFDRVVNEKLFF
>TRBJ2-1|TRBV5-1
CASSSRTSGGPTYNEQFF
>TRBJ2-5|TRBV20-1
CSASLIRGGPATQYF
>TRBJ2-7|TRBV5-1
CASSFDRVIYEQYF
>TRBJ2-5|TRBV7-2
CASSSVVQETQYF
>TRBJ2-7|TRBV28
CASSSVAGGGSYEQYF
>TRBJ1-6|TRBV7-2
CASSRRVTLHF
>TRBJ1-4|TRBV18
CASSGQNEKLFF
>TRBJ1-4|TRBV12-3/TRBV12-4
CASSFGGFDEKLFF
>TRBJ2-1|TRBV4-3
CASSQDMRGIYNEQFF